In its sample, the clone carrying this TCR beta chain was seen a few times. One entry per CDR3 protein results from TCRdb running MiXCR on the RT-PCR reads. The sample records approximately 720,000 distinct CDR3 sequences, 14% being singletons. The CDR3 contains 13 residues. V shed 2 bases and J shed 5 bases, with 8 bases lying between them. Looked up from germline, CDR1 is MDHEN and CDR2 is SYDVKM. Sequencing was carried out using memory CD4+ T cells from blood. V usage is TRBV28 and J usage is TRBJ2-3, with TRBD2 as a possible D gene (6 bases). The receptor comes from a female donor in good health, serving as a healthy control. CDR3 loop: CASSLPSVDTQYF. The CDR3 DNA follows: TGTGCCAGCAGTTTACCTAGCGTAGATACGCAGTATTTT.